A selection of T cell receptor beta chains follows, all from one sample in a study of tumor-infiltrating lymphocytes in localized non-small cell lung cancer. Produced via immunoSEQ multiplex PCR; TCRdb's table is partial and in-frame only. The data contain 20,000 to 25,000 clones, more than 75% of them singletons. The sequencing sample was made of lung tumor tissue. The receptors were gathered from a human donor with non-small cell lung cancer. Each CDR3 is given with its conserved first and last residue.

J gene | V gene | CDR3 protein
TRBJ2-1 | TRBV5-1 | CASSLTGPGQGHNEQFF
TRBJ1-5 | TRBV7-8 | CASSVDSYSNQPQHF
TRBJ2-5 | TRBV29-1 | CSVTGGETQYF
TRBJ2-1 | TRBV7-2 | CASSPWINEQFF
TRBJ1-1 | TRBV10-1 | CASSDMTYGRAFF
TRBJ1-2 | TRBV7-9 | CASSPLGNPTGGYTF
TRBJ2-2 | TRBV2 | CASSEISGNTGELFF
TRBJ1-5 | TRBV15 | CATSRDRALLSYQPQHF
TRBJ1-6 | TRBV5-3 | CARSRRQACSYNSPLHF
TRBJ2-1 | TRBV6-6 | CASSRLGPNNEQFF
TRBJ1-3 | TRBV29-1 | CSVGTGASGNTIYF
TRBJ2-5 | TRBV7-2 | CASSRAGEETQYF
TRBJ2-1 | TRBV7-6 | CASSLGLGTTSYNEQFF
TRBJ1-1 | TRBV6-5 | CASWDRIAEAFF
TRBJ2-2 | TRBV9 | CASSVTGDGHTGELFF
TRBJ2-5 | TRBV7-3 | CASSQGTVKYF
TRBJ2-6 | TRBV18 | CASSPRAIPSWDISGANVLTF
TRBJ2-3 | TRBV29-1 | CSVEGERARTDTQYF
TRBJ2-7 | TRBV5-6 | CASSWYGGVYEQYF
TRBJ2-3 | TRBV19 | CASSPGGFTDTQYF
TRBJ2-1 | TRBV20-1 | CSAMHNEQFF
TRBJ1-1 | TRBV6-1 | CASRSTGLFTEAFF
TRBJ1-5 | TRBV28 | CASDKTQGRGNQPQHF
TRBJ2-7 | TRBV10-2 | CASSESHGREQYF
TRBJ1-1 | TRBV11-2 | CASSLVGQGAFF
TRBJ2-7 | TRBV18 | CASSPRDRGSYEQYF
TRBJ2-1 | TRBV2 | CASNELLAGDEQFF
TRBJ1-2 | TRBV5-1 | CASSLYTQTTGGYTF
TRBJ2-5 | TRBV15 | CATSRAPGQETQYF
TRBJ2-6 | TRBV18 | CASSPRMLQAGANVLTF
TRBJ2-2 | TRBV5-5 | CASSLRLAGGLVGELFF
TRBJ2-5 | TRBV27 | CASSLGKGPPETQYF
TRBJ1-1 | TRBV7-8 | CASSPGRGNTEAFF
TRBJ2-7 | TRBV10-1 | CASSEVDIGEQYF
TRBJ1-5 | TRBV28 | CASCSRSNQPQHF
TRBJ1-1 | TRBV18 | CASSPGEPRAFF
TRBJ2-1 | TRBV11-2 | CASATGSYNEQFF
TRBJ2-7 | TRBV7-2 | CASSLVQVSSYEQYF
TRBJ1-4 | TRBV20-1 | CSARDGAVLFF
TRBJ1-1 | TRBV5-5 | CASSWGTGGNTEAFF
TRBJ2-7 | TRBV2 | CASSQRGGSYEQYF
TRBJ2-5 | TRBV19 | CASSIGGKETQYF
TRBJ2-1 | TRBV5-5 | CASNVWTSGRYEQFF
TRBJ1-2 | TRBV7-8 | CASSLSAGSSYGYTF
TRBJ1-5 | TRBV11-2 | CASSLVLGQPQHF
TRBJ2-1 | TRBV9 | CASSATGTDPSYNEQFF
TRBJ1-2 | TRBV11-2 | CASSLAGSYGYTF
TRBJ2-1 | TRBV6-5 | CASSLSGRAWNEQFF
TRBJ2-1 | TRBV7-9 | CASSQVAGQVYNEQFF
TRBJ2-5 | TRBV5-4 | CASSLSGGEGETQYF
TRBJ2-6 | TRBV5-4 | CASSLGGAGGANVLTF
TRBJ2-6 | TRBV15 | CATSRDRAGANVLTF
TRBJ2-2 | TRBV29-1 | CSVRRGSSNTGELFF
TRBJ2-3 | TRBV5-1 | CASSLEDPRADTQYF
TRBJ2-2 | TRBV7-9 | CASSSRSTANTGELFF
TRBJ2-1 | TRBV6-1 | CASSGVEKGMDEQFF